The clone carrying this T cell receptor beta chain was counted ten times or more. A TCRbeta library incorporating unique molecular identifiers was prepared. Each CDR3 protein is one row after TCRdb ran MiXCR on the PCR reads. The sample contains 200,000 to 250,000 distinct CDR3 sequences, roughly a tenth of which appear only once. The data originate from a study of T-cell reconstitution after alpha-beta-depleted transplantation in children. The germline V gene has CDR1 SGHTA and CDR2 FQGNSA. The CDR3 runs to 12 residues. With 8 bases removed from V and 7 bases from J, the gap between germline ends came to 15 bases.

Sequenced material: PBMCs from the stem cell graft donor, taken from the stem cell graft. The chain couples TRBV7-2 to TRBJ2-7; D is unresolved. The sequence came from a human donor who donated a stem cell graft to a child with acute lymphoblastic leukemia. The CDR3 region is CASASQGMEQYF. The CDR3 coding sequence is TGTGCCAGCGCATCCCAAGGCATGGAGCAGTACTTC.